The TCR beta chain described here comes from a study of CD8 T cells in ankylosing spondylitis. Whole-study results and caveats: Reactive arthritis synovial fluid and blood previously showed some of these motif variants.

V lost 1 base, J lost 7 bases, and 17 bases lay in between. Germline loops: CDR1 GTSNPN, CDR2 SVGIG (reference sequence). CDR3 length: 14 amino acids. MiXCR was run by TCRdb on the 5' RACE reads, yielding one entry per CDR3 protein. The sample lists 200,000 to 300,000 distinct CDR3 sequences; over 9.5% were seen once. This clonotype was observed at least ten times. Its antigen is unknown. The V and J genes are TRBV30 and TRBJ2-7; D possibly uses TRBD1 or TRBD2 (6 bases each). The receptor's source is a male donor with ankylosing spondylitis or in good health (not recorded which). Sequencing input: blood, either unsorted or a sorted T cell fraction (not recorded which). CDR3 sequence reads: CAWSDLRGRGEQYF. The CDR3 bases are TGTGCCTGGAGTGACCTCCGGGGGCGAGGAGAGCAGTACTTC.